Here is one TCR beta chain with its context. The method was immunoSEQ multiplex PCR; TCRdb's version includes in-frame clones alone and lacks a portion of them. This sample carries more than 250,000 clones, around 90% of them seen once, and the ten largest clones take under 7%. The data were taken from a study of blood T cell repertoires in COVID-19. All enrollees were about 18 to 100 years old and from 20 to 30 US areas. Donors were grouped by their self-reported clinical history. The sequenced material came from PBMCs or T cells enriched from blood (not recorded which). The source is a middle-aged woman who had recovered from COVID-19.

CDR3 sequence reads: CASSLRGLANEKLFF. DNA of the CDR3: TGTGCCAGCAGCCTCAGGGGGCTCGCTAATGAAAAACTGTTTTTT. The chain combines TRBV11-2 with TRBJ1-4; 8 bases are a match to TRBD1. The trim removed 5 bases at V and 3 bases at J, leaving 5 bases unmatched. Germline V gene sequence: CDR1 SGHAT, CDR2 FQNNGV. The CDR3 has 15 amino acids.